This paragraph covers one TCR beta chain sequence. There are a few counts of this clone. No cognate antigen has been identified for it. It has no much larger one-base neighbor in the sample; base qualities were not kept. From a lookup of the germline V gene, CDR1 and CDR2 are MDHEN and SYDVKM. Spanning cysteine to phenylalanine, the CDR3 consists of 14 amino acids. The only DNA kept is the CDR3, 42 bases in frame from the first base. V sheds 4 bases and J sheds 2 bases, leaving 11 bases between their ends. Library creation used the immunoSEQ multiplex PCR assay. The source study handled its data this way. To diagnose cytomegalovirus status from the catalog of TCR beta chain sequences, a statistical classification framework was built. TCRdb mirrors the immuneACCESS table, restricted to in-frame sequences. Some clones are absent from its copies; in checked studies, under half trace to an unresolved V gene, and the reason for the others is unknown. The V and J calls and the clone size are those of that table, but D and trimming were determined from the DNA. Present in this sample are roughly 110,000 clones, approximately 90% of which were seen just once. Of the sample, about 1.8% is held by the ten largest clones.

The data stem from a study of cytomegalovirus exposure and HLA in healthy donors (dated by TCRdb to about 2017). Study-wide context: According to a later analysis, one platform produced both the 100 to 150 validation repertoires and the 720 or so repertoires of the first cohort. High-throughput TCR immunosequencing, statistical association of individual TCRs with disease status, and machine learning were combined to predict cytomegalovirus infection status. The study was designed to test whether signatures of past pathogen exposure could be identified by cataloging public T cell receptors. In addition to the first cohort of 500 to 850 subjects, a separate validation cohort of approximately 120 different subjects was used. The full study reports these points: The classifier was reported to diagnose cytomegalovirus status with high specificity and sensitivity in both the original and validation cohorts. It was suggested by the authors that the approach could potentially be generalized to other disease states and immunological phenotypes. Most TCR sequences were seen in very few donors, while some public TCRs were found in many individuals. In a later analysis, TCRs clustered in the first cohort were found to also tend to co-occur in the roughly 130 validation repertoires, with 94% of cluster scores above 0. A later analysis had no HLA typing for the validation cohort, so co-occurrence there was scored across all 110 or so repertoires. The study listed 164 TCR beta chains as associated with cytomegalovirus. Three of the identified cytomegalovirus-associated TCR beta chains were confirmed in vitro to be specific for cytomegalovirus antigens.

Donors formed part of the validation cohort, which comprised 120 subjects and was distinct from the first cohort of roughly 600 subjects. Sequencing used PBMCs. The clonotype was recovered from a woman under 30 in good health and CMV-seropositive. The V and J segments used are TRBV28 and TRBJ1-2; the D gene assignment is ambiguous. The sequence in DNA is TGTGCCAGCAGTTCTATGACACCCAACTATGGCTACACCTTC. This codes for CASSSMTPNYGYTF.